This TCR beta chain emerged from a study of post-analysis software for immune sequencing data. About the research overall: The study covered relapsing-remitting, secondary progressive and progressive-relapsing courses of multiple sclerosis. Regarding the study as a whole: Patients showed TRBV5-6, TRBV5-1 and TRBV20-1 among five TRBV segments more frequent than in controls. Samples from a shared batch, those prepared together, strongly co-clustered by F measure. Controls had significantly higher normalized Chao1 diversity than multiple sclerosis patients.

Unique molecular identifiers featured in each of the TCR beta cDNA libraries. From the PCR reads, TCRdb called clonotypes with MiXCR, one entry per CDR3 protein. This table holds hundreds of thousands of distinct CDR3 sequences, 30% found once. The ends were cut back, 0 bases at V and 12 bases at J, with 14 bases in the middle. The CDR3 covers 13 residues. The sample holds a few counts of this clonotype. What it binds is not known. The TCR was taken from a girl aged 5 to 17 with multiple sclerosis. The specimen was blood. The chain employs TRBV12-3 or TRBV12-4 and TRBJ1-1; a possible D gene is TRBD1 (5 bases). This CDR3 is CASSLAQDAGTFF. As DNA, the CDR3 is TGTGCCAGCAGTTTAGCGCAAGATGCAGGGACTTTCTTT.